This T cell receptor (beta chain) was observed in a study of cytomegalovirus exposure and HLA in healthy donors. For the study at large: Inside one of the first data releases sat about 85 million unique TCRs taken from HLA-typed donors.

Study-wide findings and caveats: Earlier results showed most TCR beta V segments being productive about 87% or about 30% of the time.

A word on this clone: The antigen remains unidentified.

PCR primers comprised 60 Vbeta and 13 Jbeta primers. Only in-frame clones appear in the TCRdb table, and some are missing; sequencing was by immunoSEQ multiplex PCR. The data contain around 94,000 clones, approximately 82% of them singletons. Trimming removed 7 bases from V and 1 base from J; junction bases left unmatched: 6. This CDR3 region has 14 residues. The V gene's germline CDR1 is SNHLY and CDR2 FYNNEI. Sequencing was carried out using PBMCs. The receptor was derived from a man aged 40-49 years in good health and CMV-seronegative. This chain uses TRBV2 with TRBJ2-7, with 8 bases fitting TRBD1. This CDR3 reads CASKGQVNSYEQYF. The DNA of the CDR3 is TGTGCCAGCAAGGGACAGGTAAATTCCTACGAGCAGTACTTC. Full variable domain (missing parts from reference TRBV2 and TRBJ2-7): EPEVTQTPSHQVTQMGQEVILRCVPISNHLYFYWYRQILGQKVEFLVSFYNNEISEKSEIFDDQFSVERPDGSNFTLKIRSTKLEDSAMYFCASKGQVNSYEQYFGPGTRLTVT.